This TCR beta chain was identified during a study of cytomegalovirus exposure and HLA in healthy donors. Study-level information: Roughly 77 million unique TCRs from HLA-typed donors made up an early data release.

Points on this clone: Its antigen is not identified.

Per the germline V gene, CDR1 is SGHVT and CDR2 is SQSDAQ. The CDR3 loop spans 15 amino acids. J was trimmed by 3 bases and V by 5 bases; bases with no gene match: 9. With 60 Vbeta and 13 Jbeta primers, the PCR was carried out. Here immunoSEQ multiplex PCR was the method, and the copy in TCRdb shows in-frame clones only, minus some. The sample lists 65,000 to 85,000 clones, about nine tenths seen once, with 2% in the top ten. The study, taken as a whole, reports: When a later analysis compared HLA-associated TCR beta chains with equally common others, the HLA-associated chains turned out to be more clonally expanded and to have lower generation probabilities. What was likely a sequencing artifact was a cluster of highly shared sequence variants.

This receptor was obtained from a woman aged 25 to 39 in good health and CMV-seronegative. V and J are TRBV7-4 and TRBJ2-7, with 8 positions matching TRBD1. The specimen sequenced was PBMCs. This chain's CDR3 is CASSLGQGKVYEQYF. The CDR3 DNA is TGTGCCAGCAGCCTCGGACAGGGTAAAGTCTACGAGCAGTACTTC.